Detailed here is one T cell receptor (beta chain). Its target is not known. The germline V gene has CDR1 ENHRY and CDR2 SYGVKD. The CDR3 length is 17 residues. V lost 3 bases, J lost 0 bases, and 15 bases lay in between. This record comes from a study of T-cell memory formation after mild COVID-19. Study overall: The two donors had largely donor-specific TCR clusters.

Constant-segment primers were used for 5'RACE, and the resulting TCR alpha and TCR beta cDNA libraries carried sample barcodes and UMIs. TCRdb itself ran the 5' RACE reads through MiXCR, one entry per CDR3 protein. The data contain over 60,000 distinct CDR3 sequences, 15% to 20% of them singletons. Findings and limits, study-wide: A second wave expanding day 15 to 37 was CD4+-biased; contracting clones were balanced. Specificity for SARS-CoV-2 was not confirmed among the second-wave clones peaking on day 37.

This chain connects TRBV10-3 to TRBJ2-1; D ambiguous. The sequence was obtained from an adult woman who had mild COVID-19 (a few samples of this study predate the infection). Cell type and time point are not known. The sequenced sample consisted of PBMCs or a T cell subset sorted from them (not recorded which). CDR3 region: CAISDRTGTRSYNEQFF. DNA for the CDR3: TGTGCCATCAGTGATAGGACGGGCACGCGCTCCTACAATGAGCAGTTCTTC.